This TCR beta chain was identified in a study of memory CD4+ T cells and cytomegalovirus serostatus. In the study overall: Donors were healthy Belgian adults, 10 or so CMV seropositive and 20 to 25 seronegative. Study-wide results and limits: Suggested: most of the CMV-linked TCR signature lies in CD4+ memory cells.

The method was immunoSEQ multiplex PCR; TCRdb's version includes in-frame clones alone and lacks a portion of them. The repertoire holds some 44,000 clones, 77% seen once, with about 0.6% in the top ten. As concerns this clone: Its antigen is not known. Its ends do not fully match the called genes, so a read error is possible.

The sort gate was single viable CD3+CD4+CD8-CD45RO+ cells for memory CD4+ T cells. The germline V gene has CDR1 SEHNR and CDR2 FQNEAQ (reference sequence). There are 14 residues in the CDR3. The sequence was collected from an adult in good health and CMV-seronegative. Input material: memory CD4+ T cells from blood. The chain joins TRBV7-9 to TRBJ2-3; 9 bases match TRBD2. The DNA of the CDR3 is TGTGCCAGCAGCCTAGCGGGGCTCACAGATACGCAGTATTTT. The encoded protein is CASSLAGLTDTQYF. The variable domain in full, with the rest retrieved from reference TRBV7-9 and TRBJ2-3, is DTGVSQNPRHKITKRGQNVTFRCDPISEHNRLYWYRQTLGQGPEFLTYFQNEAQLEKSRLLSDRFSAERPKGSFSTLEIQRTEQGDSAMYLCASSLAGLTDTQYFGPGTRLTVL.